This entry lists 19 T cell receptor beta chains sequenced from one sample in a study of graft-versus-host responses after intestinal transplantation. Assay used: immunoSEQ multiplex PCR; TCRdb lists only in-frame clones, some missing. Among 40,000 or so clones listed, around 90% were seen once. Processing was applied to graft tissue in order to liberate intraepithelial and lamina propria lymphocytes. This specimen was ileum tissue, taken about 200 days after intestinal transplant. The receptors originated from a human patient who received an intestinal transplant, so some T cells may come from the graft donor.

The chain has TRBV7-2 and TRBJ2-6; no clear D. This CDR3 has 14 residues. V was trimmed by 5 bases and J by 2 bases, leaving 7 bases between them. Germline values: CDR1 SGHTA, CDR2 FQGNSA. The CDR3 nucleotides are TGTGCCAGCAGCACTCGGGCTGGGGCCAACGTCCTGACTTTC. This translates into CASSTRAGANVLTF.

The CDR3 loop reads CASNIWPGAQPQHF. Here the CDR3 DNA reads TGTGCCAGCAATATATGGCCAGGGGCCCAGCCCCAGCATTTT. The chain links TRBV6-5 to TRBJ1-5; D perhaps matches TRBD1 (6 bases). CDR1 and CDR2 from the germline V gene are MNHEY and SVGAGI. V lost 7 bases to trimming and J lost 7 bases, with 17 bases between them. The CDR3 has 14 amino acids.

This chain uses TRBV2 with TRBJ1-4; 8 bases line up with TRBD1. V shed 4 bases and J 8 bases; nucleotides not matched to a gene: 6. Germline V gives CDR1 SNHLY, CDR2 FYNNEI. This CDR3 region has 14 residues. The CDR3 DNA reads TGTGCCAGCAGTGGGACAGGGCTTGAGGAAAAACTGTTTTTT. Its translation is CASSGTGLEEKLFF.

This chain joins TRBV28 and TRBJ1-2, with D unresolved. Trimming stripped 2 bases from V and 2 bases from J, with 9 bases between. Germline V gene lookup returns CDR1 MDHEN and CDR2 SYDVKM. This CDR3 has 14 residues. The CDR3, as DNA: TGTGCCAGCAGTTTACCGGGGATCAACTATGGCTACACCTTC. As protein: CASSLPGINYGYTF.

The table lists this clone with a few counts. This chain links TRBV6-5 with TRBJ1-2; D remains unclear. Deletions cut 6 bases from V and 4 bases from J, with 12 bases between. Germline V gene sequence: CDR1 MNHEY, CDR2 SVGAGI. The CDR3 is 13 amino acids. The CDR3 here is CASREGVVYGYTF. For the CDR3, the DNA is TGTGCCAGCAGGGAAGGTGTTGTCTATGGCTACACCTTC.

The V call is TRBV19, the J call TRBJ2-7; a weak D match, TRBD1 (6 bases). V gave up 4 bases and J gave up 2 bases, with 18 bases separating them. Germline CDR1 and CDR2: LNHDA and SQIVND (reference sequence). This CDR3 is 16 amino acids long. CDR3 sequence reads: CASSKDRQAPTYEQYF. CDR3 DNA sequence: TGTGCCAGTAGTAAAGATCGACAGGCGCCAACCTACGAGCAGTACTTC.

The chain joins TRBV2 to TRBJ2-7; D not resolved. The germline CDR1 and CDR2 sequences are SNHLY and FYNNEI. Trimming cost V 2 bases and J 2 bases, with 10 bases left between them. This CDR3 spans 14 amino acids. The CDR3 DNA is TGTGCCAGCAGTGAATCAAGCGCCACCTACGAGCAGTACTTC. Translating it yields CASSESSATYEQYF. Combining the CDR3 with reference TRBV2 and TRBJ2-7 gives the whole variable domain EPEVTQTPSHQVTQMGQEVILRCVPISNHLYFYWYRQILGQKVEFLVSFYNNEISEKSEIFDDQFSVERPDGSNFTLKIRSTKLEDSAMYFCASSESSATYEQYFGPGTRLTVT.

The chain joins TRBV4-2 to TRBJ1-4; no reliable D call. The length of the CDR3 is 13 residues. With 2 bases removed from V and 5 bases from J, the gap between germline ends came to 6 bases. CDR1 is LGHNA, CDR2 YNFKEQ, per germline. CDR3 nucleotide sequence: TGTGCCAGCAGCCAATACTTGAATGAAAAACTGTTTTTT. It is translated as CASSQYLNEKLFF.

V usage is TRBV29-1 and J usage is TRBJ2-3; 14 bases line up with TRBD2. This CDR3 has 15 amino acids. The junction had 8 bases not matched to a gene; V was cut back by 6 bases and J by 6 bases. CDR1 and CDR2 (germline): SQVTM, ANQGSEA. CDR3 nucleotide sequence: TGCAGCGTCGTTCGGACTAGCGGGGGGCCTGATACGCAGTATTTT. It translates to CSVVRTSGGPDTQYF.

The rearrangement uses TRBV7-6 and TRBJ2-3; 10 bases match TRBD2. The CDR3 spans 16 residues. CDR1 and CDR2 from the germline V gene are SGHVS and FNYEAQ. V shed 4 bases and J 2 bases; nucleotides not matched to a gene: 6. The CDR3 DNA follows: TGTGCCAGCAGCTCACTAGCGGGAAATCCCACAGATACGCAGTATTTT. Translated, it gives CASSSLAGNPTDTQYF.

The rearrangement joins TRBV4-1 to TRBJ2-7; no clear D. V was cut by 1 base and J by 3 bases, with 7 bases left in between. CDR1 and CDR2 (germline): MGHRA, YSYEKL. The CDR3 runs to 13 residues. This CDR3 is CASSQVQYYEQYF. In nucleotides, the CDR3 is TGCGCCAGCAGCCAAGTTCAGTACTACGAGCAGTACTTC.

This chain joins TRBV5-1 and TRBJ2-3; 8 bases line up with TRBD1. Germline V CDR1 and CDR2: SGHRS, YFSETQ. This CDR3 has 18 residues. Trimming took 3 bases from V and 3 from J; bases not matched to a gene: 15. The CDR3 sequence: CASSYGQGSWAGTDTQYF. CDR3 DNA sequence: TGCGCCAGCAGCTATGGACAGGGCTCCTGGGCAGGTACAGATACGCAGTATTTT. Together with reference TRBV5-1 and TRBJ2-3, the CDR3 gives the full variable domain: KAGVTQTPRYLIKTRGQQVTLSCSPISGHRSVSWYQQTPGQGLQFLFEYFSETQRNKGNFPGRFSGRQFSNSRSEMNVSTLELGDSALYLCASSYGQGSWAGTDTQYFGPGTRLTVL.

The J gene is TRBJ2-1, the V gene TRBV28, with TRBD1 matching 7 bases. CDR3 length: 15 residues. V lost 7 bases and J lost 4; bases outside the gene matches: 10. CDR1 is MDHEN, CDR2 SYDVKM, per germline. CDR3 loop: CASTRDSKVYNEQFF. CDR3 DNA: TGTGCCAGCACTCGGGACAGCAAAGTTTACAATGAGCAGTTCTTC. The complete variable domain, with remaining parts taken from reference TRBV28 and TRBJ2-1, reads DVKVTQSSRYLVKRTGEKVFLECVQDMDHENMFWYRQDPGLGLRLIYFSYDVKMKEKGDIPEGYSVSREKKERFSLILESASTNQTSMYLCASTRDSKVYNEQFFGPGTRLTVL.

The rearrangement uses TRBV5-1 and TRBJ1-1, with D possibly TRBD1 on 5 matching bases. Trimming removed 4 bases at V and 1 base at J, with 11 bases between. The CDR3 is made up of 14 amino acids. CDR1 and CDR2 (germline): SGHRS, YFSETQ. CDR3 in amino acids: CASSPPGRNTEAFF. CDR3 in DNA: TGCGCCAGCAGCCCCCCAGGGAGGAACACTGAAGCTTTCTTT.

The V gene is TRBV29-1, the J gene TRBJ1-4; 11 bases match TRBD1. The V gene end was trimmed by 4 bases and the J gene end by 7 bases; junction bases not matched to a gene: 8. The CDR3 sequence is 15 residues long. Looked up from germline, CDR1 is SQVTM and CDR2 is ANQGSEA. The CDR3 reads CSVVGQGAEGEKLFF. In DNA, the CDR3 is TGCAGCGTTGTCGGACAGGGGGCGGAAGGTGAAAAACTGTTTTTT.

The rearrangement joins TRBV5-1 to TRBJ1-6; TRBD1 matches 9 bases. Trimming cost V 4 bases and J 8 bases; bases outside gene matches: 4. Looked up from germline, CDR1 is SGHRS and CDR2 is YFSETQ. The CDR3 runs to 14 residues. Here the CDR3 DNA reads TGCGCCAGCAGCGTGGGGACAGGGTATTCACCCCTCCACTTT. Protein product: CASSVGTGYSPLHF.

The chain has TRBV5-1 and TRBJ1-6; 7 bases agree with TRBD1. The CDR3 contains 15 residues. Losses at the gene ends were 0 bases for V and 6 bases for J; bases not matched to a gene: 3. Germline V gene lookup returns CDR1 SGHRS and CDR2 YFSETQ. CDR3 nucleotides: TGCGCCAGCAGCTTGGACGGACAGGCTAATTCACCCCTCCACTTT. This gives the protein CASSLDGQANSPLHF. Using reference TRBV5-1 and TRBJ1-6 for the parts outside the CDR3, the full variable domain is KAGVTQTPRYLIKTRGQQVTLSCSPISGHRSVSWYQQTPGQGLQFLFEYFSETQRNKGNFPGRFSGRQFSNSRSEMNVSTLELGDSALYLCASSLDGQANSPLHFGNGTRLTVT.

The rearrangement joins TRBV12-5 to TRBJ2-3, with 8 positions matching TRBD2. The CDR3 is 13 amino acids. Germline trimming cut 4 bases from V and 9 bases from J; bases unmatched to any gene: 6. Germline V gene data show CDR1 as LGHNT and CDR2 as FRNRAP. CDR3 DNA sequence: TGTGCTAGTGGTTACAGCGGGAGTGGCACGCAGTATTTT. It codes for CASGYSGSGTQYF.

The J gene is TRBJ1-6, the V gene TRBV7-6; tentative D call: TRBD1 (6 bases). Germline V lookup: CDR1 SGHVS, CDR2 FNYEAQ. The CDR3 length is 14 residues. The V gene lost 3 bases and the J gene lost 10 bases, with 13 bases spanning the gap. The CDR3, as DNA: TGTGCCAGCAGCTTCGGGGGGCTAGGGTCACCCCTCCACTTT. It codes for CASSFGGLGSPLHF.